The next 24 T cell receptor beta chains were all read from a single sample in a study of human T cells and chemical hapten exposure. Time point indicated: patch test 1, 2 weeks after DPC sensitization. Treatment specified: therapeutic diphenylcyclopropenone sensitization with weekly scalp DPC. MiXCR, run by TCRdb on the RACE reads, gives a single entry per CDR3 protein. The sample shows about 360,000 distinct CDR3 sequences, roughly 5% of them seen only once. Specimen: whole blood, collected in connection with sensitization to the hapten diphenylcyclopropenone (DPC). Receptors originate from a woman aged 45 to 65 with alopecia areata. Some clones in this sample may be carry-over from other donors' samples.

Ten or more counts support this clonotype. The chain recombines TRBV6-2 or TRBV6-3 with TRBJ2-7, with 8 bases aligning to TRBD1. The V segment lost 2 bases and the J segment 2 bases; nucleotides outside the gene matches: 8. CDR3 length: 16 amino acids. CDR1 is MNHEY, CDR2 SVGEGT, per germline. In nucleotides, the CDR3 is TGTGCCAGCAGTTACCCGGACAGGGACCTAGCCTACGAGCAGTACTTC. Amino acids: CASSYPDRDLAYEQYF.

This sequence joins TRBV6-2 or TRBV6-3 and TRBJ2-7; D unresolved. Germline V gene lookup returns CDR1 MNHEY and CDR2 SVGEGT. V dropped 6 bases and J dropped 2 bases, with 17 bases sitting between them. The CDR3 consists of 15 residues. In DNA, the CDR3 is TGTGCCAGCAGACGGAACGCGGCAGGTACCTACGAGCAGTACTTC. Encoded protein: CASRRNAAGTYEQYF.

The CDR3 loop is CASSQQGGNSPLHF. The CDR3 DNA reads as TGTGCCAGCAGCCAACAGGGCGGCAATTCACCCCTCCACTTT. J is TRBJ1-6 and V is TRBV7-8, with D perhaps matching TRBD1 (6 bases). Trimming pared 5 bases from V and 7 bases from J, leaving 12 bases between. The germline V gene encodes CDR1 SGHVS and CDR2 FQNEAQ. The CDR3 consists of 14 residues.

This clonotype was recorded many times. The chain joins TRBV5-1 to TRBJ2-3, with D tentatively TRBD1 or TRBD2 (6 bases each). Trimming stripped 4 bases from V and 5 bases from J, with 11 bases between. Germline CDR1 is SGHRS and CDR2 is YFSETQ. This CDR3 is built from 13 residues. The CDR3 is CASSPKGGDTQYF. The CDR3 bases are TGCGCCAGCAGCCCAAAGGGGGGAGATACGCAGTATTTT.

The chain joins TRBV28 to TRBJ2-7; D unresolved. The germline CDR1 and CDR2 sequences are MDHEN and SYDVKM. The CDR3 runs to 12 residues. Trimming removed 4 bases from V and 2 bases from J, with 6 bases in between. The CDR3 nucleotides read TGTGCCAGCAGTTATGTCCCCTACGAGCAGTACTTC. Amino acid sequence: CASSYVPYEQYF. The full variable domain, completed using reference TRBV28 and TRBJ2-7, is DVKVTQSSRYLVKRTGEKVFLECVQDMDHENMFWYRQDPGLGLRLIYFSYDVKMKEKGDIPEGYSVSREKKERFSLILESASTNQTSMYLCASSYVPYEQYFGPGTRLTVT.

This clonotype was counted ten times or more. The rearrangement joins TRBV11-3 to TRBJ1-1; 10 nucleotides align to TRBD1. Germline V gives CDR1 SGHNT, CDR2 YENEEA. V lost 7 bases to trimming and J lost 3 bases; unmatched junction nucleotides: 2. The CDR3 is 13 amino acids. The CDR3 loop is CASTGTGDTEAFF. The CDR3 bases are TGTGCCAGCACCGGGACAGGGGACACTGAAGCTTTCTTT.

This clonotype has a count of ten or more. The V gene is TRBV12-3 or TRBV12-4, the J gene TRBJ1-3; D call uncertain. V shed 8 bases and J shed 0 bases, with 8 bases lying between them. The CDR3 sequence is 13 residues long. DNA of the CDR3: TGTGCCAGCGGAGACACCTCTGGAAACACCATATATTTT. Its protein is CASGDTSGNTIYF.

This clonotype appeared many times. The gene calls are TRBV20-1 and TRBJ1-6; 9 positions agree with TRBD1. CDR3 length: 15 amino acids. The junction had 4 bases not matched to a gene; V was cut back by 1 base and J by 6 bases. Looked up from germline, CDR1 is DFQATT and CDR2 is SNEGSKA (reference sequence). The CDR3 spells CSARGGGQGNSPLHF. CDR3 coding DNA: TGCAGTGCTAGAGGGGGGGGACAGGGTAATTCACCCCTCCACTTT.

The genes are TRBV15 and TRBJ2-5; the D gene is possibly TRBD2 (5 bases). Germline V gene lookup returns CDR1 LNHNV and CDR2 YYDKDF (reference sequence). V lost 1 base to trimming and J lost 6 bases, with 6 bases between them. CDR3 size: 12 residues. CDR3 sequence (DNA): TGTGCCACCAGCAGAGGAGGGAAGACCCAGTACTTC. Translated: CATSRGGKTQYF.

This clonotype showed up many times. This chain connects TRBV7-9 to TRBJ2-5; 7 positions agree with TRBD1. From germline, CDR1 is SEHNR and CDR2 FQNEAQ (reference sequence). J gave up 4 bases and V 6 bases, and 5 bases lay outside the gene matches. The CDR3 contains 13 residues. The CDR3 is CASSPTGAETQYF. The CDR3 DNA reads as TGTGCCAGCAGTCCAACAGGGGCAGAGACCCAGTACTTC.

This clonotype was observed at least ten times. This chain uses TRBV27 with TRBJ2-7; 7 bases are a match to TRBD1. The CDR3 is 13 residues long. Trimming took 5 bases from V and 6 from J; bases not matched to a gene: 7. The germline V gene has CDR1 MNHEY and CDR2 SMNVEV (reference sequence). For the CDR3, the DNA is TGTGCCAGCAGTCTCGACAGGGTCCGCGAGCAGTACTTC. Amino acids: CASSLDRVREQYF.

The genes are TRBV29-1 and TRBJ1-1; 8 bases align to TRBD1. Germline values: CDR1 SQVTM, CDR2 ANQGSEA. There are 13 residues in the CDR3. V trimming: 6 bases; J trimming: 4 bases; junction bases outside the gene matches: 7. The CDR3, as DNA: TGCAGCGTGCAAGGACAGGGCGGCACTGAAGCTTTCTTT. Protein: CSVQGQGGTEAFF.

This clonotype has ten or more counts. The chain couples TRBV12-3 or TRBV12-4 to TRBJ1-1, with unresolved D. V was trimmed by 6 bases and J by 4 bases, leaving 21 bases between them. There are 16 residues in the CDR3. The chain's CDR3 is CASRPFLVQKATEAFF. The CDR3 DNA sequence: TGTGCCAGCAGGCCCTTTCTAGTCCAAAAGGCCACTGAAGCTTTCTTT.

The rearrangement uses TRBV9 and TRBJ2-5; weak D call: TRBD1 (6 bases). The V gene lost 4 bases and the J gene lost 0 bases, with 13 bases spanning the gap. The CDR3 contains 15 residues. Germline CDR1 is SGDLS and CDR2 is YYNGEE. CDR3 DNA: TGTGCCAGCAGCTCGAAGACAGGTCACCAAGAGACCCAGTACTTC. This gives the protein CASSSKTGHQETQYF. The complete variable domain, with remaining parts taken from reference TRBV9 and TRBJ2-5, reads DSGVTQTPKHLITATGQRVTLRCSPRSGDLSVYWYQQSLDQGLQFLIQYYNGEERAKGNILERFSAQQFPDLHSELNLSSLELGDSALYFCASSSKTGHQETQYFGPGTRLLVL.

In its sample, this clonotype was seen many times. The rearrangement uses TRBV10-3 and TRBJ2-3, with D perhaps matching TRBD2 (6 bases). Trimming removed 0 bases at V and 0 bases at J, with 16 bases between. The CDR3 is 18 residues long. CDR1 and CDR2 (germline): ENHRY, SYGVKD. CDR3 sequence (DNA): TGTGCCATCAGTGAGTCTGAGCGGGTGATCTCTAGCACAGATACGCAGTATTTT. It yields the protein CAISESERVISSTDTQYF.

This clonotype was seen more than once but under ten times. CDR3 in amino acids: CASSLERSDEQYF. CDR3 DNA sequence: TGTGCCAGCAGCTTAGAACGGTCCGACGAGCAGTACTTC. This rearrangement joins TRBV7-8 to TRBJ2-7; D remains ambiguous. Trimming cost V 1 base and J 5 bases, with 9 bases left between them. The CDR3 consists of 13 residues. The germline V gene encodes CDR1 SGHVS and CDR2 FQNEAQ.

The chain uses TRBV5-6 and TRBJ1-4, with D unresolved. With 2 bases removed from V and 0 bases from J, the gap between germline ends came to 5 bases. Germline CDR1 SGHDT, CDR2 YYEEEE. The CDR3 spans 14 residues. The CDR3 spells CASSFIATNEKLFF. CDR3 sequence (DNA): TGTGCCAGCAGCTTTATTGCAACTAATGAAAAACTGTTTTTT.

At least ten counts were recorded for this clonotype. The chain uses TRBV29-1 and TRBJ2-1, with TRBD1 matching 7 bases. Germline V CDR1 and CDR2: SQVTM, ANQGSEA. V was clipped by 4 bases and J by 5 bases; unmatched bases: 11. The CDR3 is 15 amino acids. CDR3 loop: CSVVSWTGLNNEQFF. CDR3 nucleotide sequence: TGCAGCGTTGTAAGTTGGACAGGTCTAAACAATGAGCAGTTCTTC.

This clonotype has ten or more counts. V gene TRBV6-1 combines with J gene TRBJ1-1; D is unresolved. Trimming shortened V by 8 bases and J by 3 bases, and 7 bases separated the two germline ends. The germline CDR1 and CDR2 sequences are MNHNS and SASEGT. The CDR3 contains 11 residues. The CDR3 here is CASGFYTEAFF. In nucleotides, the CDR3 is TGTGCCAGCGGGTTTTACACTGAAGCTTTCTTT.

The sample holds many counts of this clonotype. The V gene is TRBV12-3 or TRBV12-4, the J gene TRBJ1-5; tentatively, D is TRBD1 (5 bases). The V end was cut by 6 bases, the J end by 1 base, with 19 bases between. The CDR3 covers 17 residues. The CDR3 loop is CASRPGPRGGSNQPQHF. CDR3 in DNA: TGTGCCAGCAGGCCGGGACCGAGGGGAGGGAGCAATCAGCCCCAGCATTTT.

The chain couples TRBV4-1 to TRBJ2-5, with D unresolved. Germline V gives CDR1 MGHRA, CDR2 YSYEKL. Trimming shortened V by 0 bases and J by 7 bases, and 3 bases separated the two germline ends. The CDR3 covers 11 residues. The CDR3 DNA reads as TGCGCCAGCAGCCAAGAAAGGACCCAGTACTTC. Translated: CASSQERTQYF.

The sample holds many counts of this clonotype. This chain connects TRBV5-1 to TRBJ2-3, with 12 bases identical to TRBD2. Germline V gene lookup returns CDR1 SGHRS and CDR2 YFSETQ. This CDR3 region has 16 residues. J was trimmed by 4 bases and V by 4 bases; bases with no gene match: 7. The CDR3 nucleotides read TGCGCCAGCAGCCCTTCGACTAGCGGGAGCGCAGATACGCAGTATTTT. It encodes CASSPSTSGSADTQYF.

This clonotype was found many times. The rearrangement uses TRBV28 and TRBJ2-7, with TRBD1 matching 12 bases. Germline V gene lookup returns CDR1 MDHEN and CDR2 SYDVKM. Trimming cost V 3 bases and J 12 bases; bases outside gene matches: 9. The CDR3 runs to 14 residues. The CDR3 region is CASSFRDRGLFGYF. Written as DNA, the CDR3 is TGTGCCAGCAGTTTCCGGGACAGGGGGCTATTCGGGTACTTC.

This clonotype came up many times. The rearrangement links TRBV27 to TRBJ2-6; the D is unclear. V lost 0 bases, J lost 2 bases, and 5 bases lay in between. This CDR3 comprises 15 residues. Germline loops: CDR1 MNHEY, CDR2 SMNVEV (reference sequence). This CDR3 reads CASSLSGPGANVLTF. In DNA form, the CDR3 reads TGTGCCAGCAGTTTATCCGGGCCTGGGGCCAACGTCCTGACTTTC.